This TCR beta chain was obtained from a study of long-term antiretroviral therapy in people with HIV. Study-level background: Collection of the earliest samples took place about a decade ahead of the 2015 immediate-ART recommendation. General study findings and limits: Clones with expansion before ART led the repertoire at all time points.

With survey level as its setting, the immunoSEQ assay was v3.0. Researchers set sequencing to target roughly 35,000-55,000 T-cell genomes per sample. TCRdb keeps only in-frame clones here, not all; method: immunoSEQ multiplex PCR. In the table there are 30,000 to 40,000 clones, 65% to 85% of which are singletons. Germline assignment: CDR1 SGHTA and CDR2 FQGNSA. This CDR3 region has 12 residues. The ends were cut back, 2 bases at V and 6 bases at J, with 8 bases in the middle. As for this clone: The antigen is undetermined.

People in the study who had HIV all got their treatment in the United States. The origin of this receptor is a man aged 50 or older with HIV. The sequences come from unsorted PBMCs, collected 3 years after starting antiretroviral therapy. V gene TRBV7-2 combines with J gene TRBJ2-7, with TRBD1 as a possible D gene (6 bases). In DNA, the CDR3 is TGTGCCAGCAGCTTATCAGGGGTCGAGCAGTACTTC. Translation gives CASSLSGVEQYF.